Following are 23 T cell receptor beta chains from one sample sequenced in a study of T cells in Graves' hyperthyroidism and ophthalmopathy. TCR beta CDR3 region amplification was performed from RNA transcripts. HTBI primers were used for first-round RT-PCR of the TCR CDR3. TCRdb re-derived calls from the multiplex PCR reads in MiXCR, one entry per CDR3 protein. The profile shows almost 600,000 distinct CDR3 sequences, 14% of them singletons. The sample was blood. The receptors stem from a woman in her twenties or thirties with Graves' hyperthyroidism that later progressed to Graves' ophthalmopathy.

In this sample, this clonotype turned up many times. The CDR3 DNA is TGCAGTGCTGTAGAGAGAACGGGCACTGAAGCTTTCTTT. It yields the protein CSAVERTGTEAFF. The rearrangement links TRBV20-1 to TRBJ1-1; D unresolved. Germline V gene data show CDR1 as DFQATT and CDR2 as SNEGSKA (reference sequence). With 5 bases removed from V and 4 bases from J, the gap between germline ends came to 14 bases. This CDR3 comprises 13 residues.

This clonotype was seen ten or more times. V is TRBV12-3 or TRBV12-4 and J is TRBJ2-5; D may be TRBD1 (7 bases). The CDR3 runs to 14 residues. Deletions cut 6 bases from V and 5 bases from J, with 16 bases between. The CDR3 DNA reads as TGTGCCAGCAGCCTCGAGGAGGGGGCGGAGACCCAGTACTTC. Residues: CASSLEEGAETQYF.

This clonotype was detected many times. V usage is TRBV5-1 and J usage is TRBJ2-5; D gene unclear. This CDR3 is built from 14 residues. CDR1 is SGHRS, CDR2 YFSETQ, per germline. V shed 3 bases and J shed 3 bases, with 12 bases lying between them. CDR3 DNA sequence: TGCGCCAGCAGCTGGGGAAGAGTAGAAGAGACCCAGTACTTC. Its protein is CASSWGRVEETQYF.

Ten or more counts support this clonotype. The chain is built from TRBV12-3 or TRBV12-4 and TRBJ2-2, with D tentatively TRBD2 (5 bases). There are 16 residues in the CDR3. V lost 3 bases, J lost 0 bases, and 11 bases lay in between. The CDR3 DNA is TGTGCCAGCAGTTTTAGCGATGGCCCGAACACCGGGGAGCTGTTTTTT. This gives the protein CASSFSDGPNTGELFF.

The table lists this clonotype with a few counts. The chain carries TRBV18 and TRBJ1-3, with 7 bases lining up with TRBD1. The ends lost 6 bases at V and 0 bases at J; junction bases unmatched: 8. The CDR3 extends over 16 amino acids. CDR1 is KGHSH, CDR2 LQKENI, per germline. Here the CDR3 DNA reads TGTGCCAGCTCTCCCGGACAGGCGTACTCTGGAAACACCATATATTTT. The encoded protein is CASSPGQAYSGNTIYF.

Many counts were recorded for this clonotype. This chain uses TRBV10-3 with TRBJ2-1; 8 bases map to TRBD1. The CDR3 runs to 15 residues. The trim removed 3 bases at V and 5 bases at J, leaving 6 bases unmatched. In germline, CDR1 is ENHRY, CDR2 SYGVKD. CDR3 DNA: TGTGCCATCAGTGAAACAGGGGGTATCGACAATGAGCAGTTCTTC. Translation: CAISETGGIDNEQFF.

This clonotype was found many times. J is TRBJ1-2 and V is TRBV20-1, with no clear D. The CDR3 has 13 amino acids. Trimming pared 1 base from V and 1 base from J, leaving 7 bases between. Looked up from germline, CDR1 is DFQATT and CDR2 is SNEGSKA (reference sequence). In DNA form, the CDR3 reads TGCAGTGCTAGAGGTGACCTTAACTATGGCTACACCTTC. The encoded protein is CSARGDLNYGYTF.

The CDR3 DNA is TGCAGTGCTAGAGATCAAGGCCTAGCGGGTTACTCAAGCTCCTACGAGCAGTACTTC. Protein: CSARDQGLAGYSSSYEQYF. The genes are TRBV20-1 and TRBJ2-7; 8 nucleotides line up with TRBD2. V trimming: 0 bases; J trimming: 0 bases; junction bases outside the gene matches: 16. This CDR3 region has 19 residues. Germline CDR1 DFQATT, CDR2 SNEGSKA (reference sequence).

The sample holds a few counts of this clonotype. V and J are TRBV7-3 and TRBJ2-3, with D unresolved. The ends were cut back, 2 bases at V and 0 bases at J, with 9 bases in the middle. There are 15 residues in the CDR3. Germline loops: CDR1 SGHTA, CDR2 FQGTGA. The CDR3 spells CASSLDTLSTDTQYF. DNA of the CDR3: TGTGCCAGCAGCTTAGATACGCTCAGCACAGATACGCAGTATTTT.

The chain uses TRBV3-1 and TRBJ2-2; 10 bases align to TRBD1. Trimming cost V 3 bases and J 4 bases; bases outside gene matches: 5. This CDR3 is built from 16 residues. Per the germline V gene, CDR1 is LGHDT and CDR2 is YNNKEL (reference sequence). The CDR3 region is CASSHRQGAGTGELFF. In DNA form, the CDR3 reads TGTGCCAGCAGCCACAGACAGGGGGCAGGCACCGGGGAGCTGTTTTTT.

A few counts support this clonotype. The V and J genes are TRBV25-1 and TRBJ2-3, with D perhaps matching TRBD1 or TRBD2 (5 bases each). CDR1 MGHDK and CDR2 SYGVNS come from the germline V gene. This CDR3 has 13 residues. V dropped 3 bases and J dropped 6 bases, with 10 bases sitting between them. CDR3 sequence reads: CASSDREWDTQYF. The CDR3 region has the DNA TGTGCCAGCAGTGACAGGGAGTGGGATACGCAGTATTTT.

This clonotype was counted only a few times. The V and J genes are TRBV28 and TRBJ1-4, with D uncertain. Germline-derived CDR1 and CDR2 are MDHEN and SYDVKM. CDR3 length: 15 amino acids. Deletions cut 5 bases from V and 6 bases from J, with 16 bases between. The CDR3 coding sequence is TGTGCCAGCAGTAGGCGGTCAGGTCCGGATGAAAAACTGTTTTTT. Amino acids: CASSRRSGPDEKLFF.

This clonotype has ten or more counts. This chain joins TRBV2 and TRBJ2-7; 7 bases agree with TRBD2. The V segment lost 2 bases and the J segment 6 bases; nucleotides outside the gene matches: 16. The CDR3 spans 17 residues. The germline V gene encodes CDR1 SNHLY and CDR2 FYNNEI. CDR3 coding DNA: TGTGCCAGCAGTGAAACTCGGGGGACTTGGGGGACTATCGAGCAGTACTTC. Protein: CASSETRGTWGTIEQYF.

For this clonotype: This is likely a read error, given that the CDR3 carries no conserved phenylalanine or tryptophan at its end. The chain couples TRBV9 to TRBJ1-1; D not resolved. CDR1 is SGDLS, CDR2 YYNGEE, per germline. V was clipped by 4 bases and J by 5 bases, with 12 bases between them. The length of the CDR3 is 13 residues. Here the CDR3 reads CASSPRGRTEAFL. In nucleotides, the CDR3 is TGTGCCAGCAGCCCAAGAGGGAGGACTGAAGCTTTCCTT.

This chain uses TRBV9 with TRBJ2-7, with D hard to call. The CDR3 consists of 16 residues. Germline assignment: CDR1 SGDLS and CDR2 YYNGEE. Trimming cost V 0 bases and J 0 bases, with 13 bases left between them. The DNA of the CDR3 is TGTGCCAGCAGCGTAGGAGCCCGAGAGCTCTCCTACGAGCAGTACTTC. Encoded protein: CASSVGARELSYEQYF. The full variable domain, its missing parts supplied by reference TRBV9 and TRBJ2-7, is DSGVTQTPKHLITATGQRVTLRCSPRSGDLSVYWYQQSLDQGLQFLIQYYNGEERAKGNILERFSAQQFPDLHSELNLSSLELGDSALYFCASSVGARELSYEQYFGPGTRLTVT.

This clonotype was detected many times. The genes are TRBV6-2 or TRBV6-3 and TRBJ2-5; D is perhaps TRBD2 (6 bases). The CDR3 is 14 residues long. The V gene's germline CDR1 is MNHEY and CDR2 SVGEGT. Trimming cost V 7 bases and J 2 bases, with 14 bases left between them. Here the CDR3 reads CASKMYGSQETQYF. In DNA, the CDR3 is TGTGCCAGCAAAATGTACGGGAGTCAAGAGACCCAGTACTTC.

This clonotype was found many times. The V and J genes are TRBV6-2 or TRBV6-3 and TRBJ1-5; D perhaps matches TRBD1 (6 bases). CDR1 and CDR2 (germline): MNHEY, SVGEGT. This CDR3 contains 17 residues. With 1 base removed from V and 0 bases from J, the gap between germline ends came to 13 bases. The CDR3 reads CASSYFEGDYSNQPQHF. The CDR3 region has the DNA TGTGCCAGCAGTTACTTCGAGGGGGACTATAGCAATCAGCCCCAGCATTTT.

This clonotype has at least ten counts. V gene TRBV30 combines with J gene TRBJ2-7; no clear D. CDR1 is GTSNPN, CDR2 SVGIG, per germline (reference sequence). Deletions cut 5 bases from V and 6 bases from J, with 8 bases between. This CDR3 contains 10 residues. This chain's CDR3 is CAWGRSEQYF. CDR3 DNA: TGTGCCTGGGGACGATCCGAGCAGTACTTC.

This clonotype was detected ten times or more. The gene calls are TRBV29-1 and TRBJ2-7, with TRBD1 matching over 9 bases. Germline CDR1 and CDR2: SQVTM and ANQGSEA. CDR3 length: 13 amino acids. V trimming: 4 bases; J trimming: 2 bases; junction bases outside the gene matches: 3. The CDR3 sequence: CSVARQGAYEQYF. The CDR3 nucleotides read TGCAGCGTTGCCCGACAGGGGGCCTACGAGCAGTACTTC.

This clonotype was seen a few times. The CDR3 DNA sequence: TGCGCCAGCAGCCAACCAATGAGGGACGGGAGTTCCTACAATGAGCAGTTCTTC. Residues: CASSQPMRDGSSYNEQFF. This chain joins TRBV4-1 and TRBJ2-1; the D gene is possibly TRBD2 (6 bases). This CDR3 spans 18 amino acids. Germline CDR1 MGHRA, CDR2 YSYEKL. V dropped 2 bases and J dropped 1 base, with 18 bases sitting between them.

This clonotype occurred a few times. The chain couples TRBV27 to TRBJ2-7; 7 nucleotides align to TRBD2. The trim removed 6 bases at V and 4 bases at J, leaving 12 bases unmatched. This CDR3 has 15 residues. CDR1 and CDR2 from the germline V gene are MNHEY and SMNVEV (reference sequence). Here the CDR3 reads CASRSGLAGIYEQYF. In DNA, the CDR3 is TGTGCCAGCAGGAGCGGATTAGCGGGTATATACGAGCAGTACTTC.

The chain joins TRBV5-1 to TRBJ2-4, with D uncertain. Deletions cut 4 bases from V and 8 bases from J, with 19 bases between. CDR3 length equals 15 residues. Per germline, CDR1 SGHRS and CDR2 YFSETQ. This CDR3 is CASSLPASSEDIQYF. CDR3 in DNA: TGCGCCAGCAGCCTCCCCGCTTCCTCCGAGGACATTCAGTACTTC.

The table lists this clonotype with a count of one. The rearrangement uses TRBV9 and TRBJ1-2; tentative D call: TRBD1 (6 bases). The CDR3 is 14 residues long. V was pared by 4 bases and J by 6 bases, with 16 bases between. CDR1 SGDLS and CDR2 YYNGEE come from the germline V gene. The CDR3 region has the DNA TGTGCCAGCAGCCAATCCCAGGGGAACGATGGCTACACCTTC. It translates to CASSQSQGNDGYTF.